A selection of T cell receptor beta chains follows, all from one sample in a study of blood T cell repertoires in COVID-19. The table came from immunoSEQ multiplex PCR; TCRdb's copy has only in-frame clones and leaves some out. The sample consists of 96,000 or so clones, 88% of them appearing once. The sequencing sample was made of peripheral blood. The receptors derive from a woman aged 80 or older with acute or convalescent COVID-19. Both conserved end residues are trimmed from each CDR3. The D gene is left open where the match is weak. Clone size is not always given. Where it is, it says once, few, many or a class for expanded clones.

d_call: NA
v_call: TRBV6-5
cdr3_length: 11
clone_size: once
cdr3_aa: ASITQSNQPQH

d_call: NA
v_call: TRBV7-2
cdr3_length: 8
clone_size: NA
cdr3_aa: ASSLGGAF

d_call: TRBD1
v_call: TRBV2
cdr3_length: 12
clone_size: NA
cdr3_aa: ASSPGQGNQPQH

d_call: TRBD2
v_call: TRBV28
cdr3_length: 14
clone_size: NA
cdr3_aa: ASRRGLAVLSYEQY

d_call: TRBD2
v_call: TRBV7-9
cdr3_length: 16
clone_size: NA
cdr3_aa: ASSLDPFPRGGQETQY

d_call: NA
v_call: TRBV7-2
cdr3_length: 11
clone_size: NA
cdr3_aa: ASSDPQGTEAF

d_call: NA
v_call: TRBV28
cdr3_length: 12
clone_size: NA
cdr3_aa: ATVKGGSNQPQH

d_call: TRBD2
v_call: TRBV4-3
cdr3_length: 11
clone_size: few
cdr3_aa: ASSLLSGSEQF

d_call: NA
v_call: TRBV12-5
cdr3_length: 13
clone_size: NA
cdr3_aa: ASGLRRANTGELF

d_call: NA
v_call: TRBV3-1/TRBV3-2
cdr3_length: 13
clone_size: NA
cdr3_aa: ASSPAGMGTGELF

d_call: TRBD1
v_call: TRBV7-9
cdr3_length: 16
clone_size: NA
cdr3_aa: ASSNAGQVISGANVLT

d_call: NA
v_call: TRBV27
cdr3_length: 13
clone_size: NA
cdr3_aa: ASNAFGAGNQPQH

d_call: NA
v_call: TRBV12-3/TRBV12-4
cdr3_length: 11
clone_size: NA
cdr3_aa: ASSFSGNTEAF

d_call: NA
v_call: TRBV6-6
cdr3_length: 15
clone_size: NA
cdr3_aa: ASSPLPQGYGNQPQH

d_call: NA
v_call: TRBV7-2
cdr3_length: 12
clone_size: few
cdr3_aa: ASSPLGLPYGYT

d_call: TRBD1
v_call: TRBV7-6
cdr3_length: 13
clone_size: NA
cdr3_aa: ASSLGQGAGETQY

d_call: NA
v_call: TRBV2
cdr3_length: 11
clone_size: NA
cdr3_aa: ASRTYSGNTIY

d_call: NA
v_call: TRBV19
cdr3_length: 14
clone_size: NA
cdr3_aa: ASSTLSGGGNTEAF

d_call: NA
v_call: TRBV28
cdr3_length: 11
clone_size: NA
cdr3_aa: ASSLTALYGYT

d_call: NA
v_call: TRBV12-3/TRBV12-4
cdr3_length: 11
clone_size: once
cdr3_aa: ASSLASVSEQY

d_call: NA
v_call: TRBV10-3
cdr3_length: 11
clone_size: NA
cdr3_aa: AIRTTANTEAF

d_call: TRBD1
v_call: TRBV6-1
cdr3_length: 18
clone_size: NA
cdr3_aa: ASSEQGAGVPFLAKNIQY

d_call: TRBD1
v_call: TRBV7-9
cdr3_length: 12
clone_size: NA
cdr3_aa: ASSLEGAGAEAF

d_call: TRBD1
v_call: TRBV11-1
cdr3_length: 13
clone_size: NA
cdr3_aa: ASSLRDRGRNDQF

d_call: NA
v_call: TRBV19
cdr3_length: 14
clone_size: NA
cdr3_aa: ASTAPSQGLGYGYT

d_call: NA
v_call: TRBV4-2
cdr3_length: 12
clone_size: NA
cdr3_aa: ASSQAAGRDTIY

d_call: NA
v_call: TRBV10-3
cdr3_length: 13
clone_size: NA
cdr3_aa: AISEGQNAGNTIY

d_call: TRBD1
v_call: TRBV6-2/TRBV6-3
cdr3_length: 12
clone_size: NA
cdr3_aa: ASSNRDRQETQY

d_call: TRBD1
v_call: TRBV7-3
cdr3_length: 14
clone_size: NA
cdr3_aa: ASSLNPTGAGNTIY

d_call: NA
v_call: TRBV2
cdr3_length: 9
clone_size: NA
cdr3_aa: ASSERETQY

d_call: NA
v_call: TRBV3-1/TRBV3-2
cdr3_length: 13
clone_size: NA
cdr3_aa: ASSREQASYNEQF

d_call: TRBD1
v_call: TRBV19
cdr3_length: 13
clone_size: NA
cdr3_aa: ASSLGTGGNYGYT

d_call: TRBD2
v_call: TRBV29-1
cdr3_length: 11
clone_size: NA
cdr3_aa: SVVAGYQETQY

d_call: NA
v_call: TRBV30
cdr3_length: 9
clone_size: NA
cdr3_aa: AWSVRAEAF

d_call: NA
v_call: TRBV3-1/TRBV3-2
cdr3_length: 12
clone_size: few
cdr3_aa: ASSRGVGAYEQY

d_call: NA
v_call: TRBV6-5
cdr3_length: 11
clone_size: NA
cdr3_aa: ASSTDYSGELF

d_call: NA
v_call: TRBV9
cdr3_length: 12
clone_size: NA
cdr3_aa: ASSMTDTNSPLH

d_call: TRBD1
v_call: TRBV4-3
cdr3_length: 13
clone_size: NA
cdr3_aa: ASSRDRGLGNTIY

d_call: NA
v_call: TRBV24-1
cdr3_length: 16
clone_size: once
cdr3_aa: ATSDLLGVDTINEKLF

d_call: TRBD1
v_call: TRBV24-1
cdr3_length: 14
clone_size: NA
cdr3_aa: ATSDPSGQGSEKLF

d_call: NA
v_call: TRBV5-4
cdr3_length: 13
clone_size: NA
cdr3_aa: ASSPGRQNTGELF

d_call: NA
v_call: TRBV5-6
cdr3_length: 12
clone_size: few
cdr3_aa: ASSSVAPNTEAF

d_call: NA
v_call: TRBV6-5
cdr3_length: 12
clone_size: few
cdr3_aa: ASSPIQGTGELF

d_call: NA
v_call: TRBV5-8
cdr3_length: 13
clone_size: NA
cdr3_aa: ASSSGQSKDYGYT

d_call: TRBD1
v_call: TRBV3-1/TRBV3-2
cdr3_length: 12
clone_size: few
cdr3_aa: ASSLSGQGSEAF

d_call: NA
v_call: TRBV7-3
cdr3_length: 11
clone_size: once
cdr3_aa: ASSLYRDNEQF

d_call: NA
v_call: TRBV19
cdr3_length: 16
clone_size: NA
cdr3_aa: ASSTRFRLGVGDTEAF

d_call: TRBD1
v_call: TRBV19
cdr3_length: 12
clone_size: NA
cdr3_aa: ASSIETGDAEQY

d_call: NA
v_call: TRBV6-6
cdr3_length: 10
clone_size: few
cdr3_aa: ASNREGQPQH

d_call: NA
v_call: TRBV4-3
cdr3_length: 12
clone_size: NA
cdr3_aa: ASSQTGSGTEAF

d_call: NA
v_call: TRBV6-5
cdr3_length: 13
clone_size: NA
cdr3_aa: ASSQVGGKVYEQY

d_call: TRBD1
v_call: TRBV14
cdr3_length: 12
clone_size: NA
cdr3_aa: ASSQTGDNQPQH

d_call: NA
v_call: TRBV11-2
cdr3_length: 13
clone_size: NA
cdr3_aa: ASSLEGGAGDEQY

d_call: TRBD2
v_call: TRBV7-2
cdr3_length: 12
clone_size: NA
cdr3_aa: ASSPTSAYNEQF

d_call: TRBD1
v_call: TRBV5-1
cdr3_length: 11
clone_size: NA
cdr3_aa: ASSRDRDYGYT

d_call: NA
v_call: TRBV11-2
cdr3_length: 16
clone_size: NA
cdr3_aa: ASSLAFEGSSYNSPLH

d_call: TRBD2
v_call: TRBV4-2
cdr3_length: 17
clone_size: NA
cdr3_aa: ASSLEVGSGGSSPYEQY

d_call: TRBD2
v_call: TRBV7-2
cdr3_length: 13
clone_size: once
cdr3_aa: ASSPTSGTYNEQF